These 24 T cell receptor beta chains came from one sample sequenced in a study of T-cell memory formation after mild COVID-19. MiXCR, applied by TCRdb to the 5' RACE reads, yields one record per CDR3 protein. The sample shows 270,000 or so distinct CDR3 sequences, over 15% of them seen only once. Material for sequencing was PBMCs or a T cell subset sorted from them (not recorded which). These receptors were collected from a man aged 18-30 years who had mild COVID-19 (a few samples of this study predate the infection). Cell type and time point are not known.

This clonotype appeared a few times. The chain recombines TRBV27 with TRBJ1-5; 9 bases map to TRBD1. The germline CDR1 and CDR2 sequences are MNHEY and SMNVEV (reference sequence). Losses at the gene ends were 5 bases for V and 2 bases for J; bases not matched to a gene: 7. The CDR3 runs 16 residues. CDR3 in DNA: TGTGCCAGCAGTCACACAGGGGGCTCAGGCAATCAGCCCCAGCATTTT. It is translated as CASSHTGGSGNQPQHF.

The sample holds many counts of this clonotype. The rearrangement uses TRBV7-2 and TRBJ2-2; weak D call: TRBD1 (5 bases). The CDR3 totals 16 residues. Trimming left V 2 bases short and J 3 bases short, with 13 bases between. Germline values: CDR1 SGHTA, CDR2 FQGNSA. CDR3 coding DNA: TGTGCCAGCAGCTTATTCTTCCCAGGGTACACCGGGGAGCTGTTTTTT. This encodes CASSLFFPGYTGELFF.

The V gene is TRBV7-2, the J gene TRBJ2-3, with 9 bases lining up with TRBD1. V dropped 11 bases and J dropped 2; count of bases not matched to a gene: 8. Germline V CDR1 and CDR2: SGHTA, FQGNSA. The CDR3 runs 14 residues. The CDR3 region has the DNA TGTGCCGGCACCCGGGACAGGGACACAGATACGCAGTATTTT. Its translation is CAGTRDRDTDTQYF.

This chain joins TRBV11-2 and TRBJ1-2, with 7 bases fitting TRBD1. Trimming took 4 bases from V and 4 from J; bases not matched to a gene: 9. Germline V gene sequence: CDR1 SGHAT, CDR2 FQNNGV. This CDR3 contains 15 residues. CDR3 protein: CASSSHDRASYGYTF. The CDR3 DNA sequence: TGTGCCAGCAGCTCACATGACAGGGCTTCCTATGGCTACACCTTC.

This sequence joins TRBV7-9 and TRBJ2-7, with D uncertain. V dropped 3 bases and J dropped 3 bases, with 15 bases sitting between them. CDR3 length: 15 residues. Germline V gene lookup returns CDR1 SEHNR and CDR2 FQNEAQ (reference sequence). CDR3: CASSFHVGHNYEQYF. The CDR3 DNA is TGTGCCAGCAGCTTTCATGTCGGCCATAACTACGAGCAGTACTTC.

The V gene is TRBV9, the J gene TRBJ1-5; 8 bases line up with TRBD1. This CDR3 comprises 15 residues. CDR1 is SGDLS, CDR2 YYNGEE, per germline. V was clipped by 0 bases and J by 6 bases; unmatched bases: 5. For the CDR3, the DNA is TGTGCCAGCAGCGTAGATGGACAGGGTCCTCAGCCCCAGCATTTT. It yields the protein CASSVDGQGPQPQHF.

V gene TRBV5-1 combines with J gene TRBJ2-2, with 7 bases aligning to TRBD1. The germline V gene encodes CDR1 SGHRS and CDR2 YFSETQ. The CDR3 covers 16 residues. The V gene end was trimmed by 1 base and the J gene end by 3 bases; junction bases not matched to a gene: 6. The CDR3 loop reads CASSLWTGGYTGELFF. The CDR3, as DNA: TGCGCCAGCAGCTTGTGGACAGGAGGATACACCGGGGAGCTGTTTTTT. The full variable domain, with the rest looked up from reference TRBV5-1 and TRBJ2-2, is KAGVTQTPRYLIKTRGQQVTLSCSPISGHRSVSWYQQTPGQGLQFLFEYFSETQRNKGNFPGRFSGRQFSNSRSEMNVSTLELGDSALYLCASSLWTGGYTGELFFGEGSRLTVL.

The chain combines TRBV7-9 with TRBJ1-3, with 7 bases fitting TRBD1. This CDR3 spans 19 amino acids. Germline CDR1 is SEHNR and CDR2 is FQNEAQ (reference sequence). V lost 5 bases and J lost 1; bases outside the gene matches: 17. Here the CDR3 DNA reads TGTGCCAGCAGCCACCCGGGGGGACAGAGCACGTCGTCTGGAAACACCATATATTTT. Its protein is CASSHPGGQSTSSGNTIYF.

This clonotype was observed a few times. V usage is TRBV6-5 and J usage is TRBJ2-5; D is ambiguous. The CDR3 extends over 13 amino acids. Germline V lookup: CDR1 MNHEY, CDR2 SVGAGI. V was cut by 4 bases and J by 1 base, with 7 bases left in between. The DNA for the CDR3 is TGTGCCAGCAGTTCCGGGTTCCAAGAGACCCAGTACTTC. Its protein is CASSSGFQETQYF.

This clonotype was recorded a few times. The CDR3 region has the DNA TGTGCCAGCAGCTTAGTGGGTGGGCCCCAGCATTTT. Amino acids: CASSLVGGPQHF. The chain carries TRBV7-8 and TRBJ1-5, with D unresolved. CDR1 is SGHVS, CDR2 FQNEAQ, per germline. V gave up 1 base and J gave up 9 bases, with 7 bases separating them. The CDR3 runs to 12 residues.

This sequence joins TRBV7-9 and TRBJ2-6; 7 bases are a match to TRBD1. Per the germline V gene, CDR1 is SEHNR and CDR2 is FQNEAQ (reference sequence). V lost 11 bases to trimming and J lost 0 bases; unmatched junction nucleotides: 7. The CDR3 runs to 15 residues. For the CDR3, the DNA is TGTGCCGGGAGAGGGGGCGCCTCTGGGGCCAACGTCCTGACTTTC. Its protein is CAGRGGASGANVLTF.

The V call is TRBV7-2, the J call TRBJ1-1; D is undetermined. The V gene's germline CDR1 is SGHTA and CDR2 FQGNSA. The CDR3 consists of 15 residues. Trimming removed 2 bases at V and 1 base at J, with 11 bases between. The DNA for the CDR3 is TGTGCCAGCAGCTTATGGGCAGGTACGAACACTGAAGCTTTCTTT. Translating it yields CASSLWAGTNTEAFF. Full variable domain (missing parts from reference TRBV7-2 and TRBJ1-1): GAGVSQSPSNKVTEKGKDVELRCDPISGHTALYWYRQSLGQGLEFLIYFQGNSAPDKSGLPSDRFSAERTGGSVSTLTIQRTQQEDSAVYLCASSLWAGTNTEAFFGQGTRLTVV.

This sequence joins TRBV6-5 and TRBJ2-1; 8 bases line up with TRBD2. This CDR3 contains 16 residues. V was clipped by 7 bases and J by 0 bases; unmatched bases: 8. Germline CDR1 MNHEY, CDR2 SVGAGI. As DNA, the CDR3 is TGTGCCAGCACCCCTATAGCGGGGAGCTCCTACAATGAGCAGTTCTTC. The encoded protein is CASTPIAGSSYNEQFF.

This clonotype was counted at least ten times. This sequence joins TRBV6-5 and TRBJ1-1; 7 bases line up with TRBD1. The CDR3 spans 12 residues. Germline V CDR1 and CDR2: MNHEY, SVGAGI. Germline trimming cut 4 bases from V and 5 bases from J; bases unmatched to any gene: 1. CDR3 DNA sequence: TGTGCCAGCAGTTCGACAGGGACTGAAGCTTTCTTT. It encodes CASSSTGTEAFF.

This clonotype was counted only a few times. CDR3 in DNA: TGTGCCAGCAGTTTAATCGGGAACACTGAAGCTTTCTTT. Its protein product is CASSLIGNTEAFF. The rearrangement uses TRBV12-3 or TRBV12-4 and TRBJ1-1, with D uncertain. The V and J ends lost 2 bases and 1 base respectively, with 5 bases between them. This CDR3 has 13 residues.

This clonotype was seen a handful of times. The chain links TRBV5-1 to TRBJ2-4; D not certain. This CDR3 contains 15 residues. Germline assignment: CDR1 SGHRS and CDR2 YFSETQ. V lost 1 base and J lost 7, with 15 bases in between. The CDR3 DNA is TGCGCCAGCAGCTTGTCGCAGTCTGCAGTGAACATTCAGTACTTC. Amino acid sequence: CASSLSQSAVNIQYF.

The V gene is TRBV15, the J gene TRBJ1-6, with 7 bases matching TRBD1. V shed 3 bases and J 6 bases; nucleotides not matched to a gene: 5. Per the germline V gene, CDR1 is LNHNV and CDR2 is YYDKDF (reference sequence). The length of the CDR3 is 15 residues. DNA for the CDR3: TGTGCCACCAGCAGCTACAGGGGACCTAATTCACCCCTCCACTTT. This sequence encodes CATSSYRGPNSPLHF.

CDR3: CASSAPLRQYAITGELFF. The CDR3 nucleotides read TGTGCCAGTAGTGCCCCCCTCCGACAGTATGCCATCACCGGGGAGCTGTTTTTT. The chain combines TRBV19 with TRBJ2-2; D may be TRBD1 (5 bases). Trimming removed 5 bases from V and 4 bases from J, with 23 bases in between. The V gene's germline CDR1 is LNHDA and CDR2 SQIVND (reference sequence). CDR3 size: 18 residues. The entire variable domain, with the rest obtained from reference TRBV19 and TRBJ2-2, is as follows: DGGITQSPKYLFRKEGQNVTLSCEQNLNHDAMYWYRQDPGQGLRLIYYSQIVNDFQKGDIAEGYSVSREKKESFPLTVTSAQKNPTAFYLCASSAPLRQYAITGELFFGEGSRLTVL.

The genes are TRBV29-1 and TRBJ2-3; D is undetermined. From germline, CDR1 is SQVTM and CDR2 ANQGSEA. This CDR3 has 15 amino acids. V lost 4 bases and J 4 bases, leaving 18 bases between the germline ends. The CDR3 spells CSVGGPITAPDTQYF. CDR3 nucleotide sequence: TGCAGCGTTGGCGGCCCAATAACAGCCCCAGATACGCAGTATTTT.

There are a few counts of this clonotype. V and J are TRBV6-5 and TRBJ1-4, with D possibly matching TRBD1 (5 bases). The CDR3 consists of 16 residues. With 0 bases removed from V and 7 bases from J, the gap between germline ends came to 15 bases. Per germline, CDR1 MNHEY and CDR2 SVGAGI. The CDR3 DNA reads TGTGCCAGCAGTTACTCCGCGAGCCCAGGGAGTGAAAAACTGTTTTTT. Its translation: CASSYSASPGSEKLFF.

The chain employs TRBV7-2 and TRBJ2-2; 9 bases match TRBD2. The V gene's germline CDR1 is SGHTA and CDR2 FQGNSA. V gave up 0 bases and J gave up 7 bases; unmatched junction bases: 9. There are 17 residues in the CDR3. CDR3 sequence: CASSLAVLAGTVGELFF. In nucleotides, the CDR3 is TGTGCCAGCAGCTTAGCGGTTCTAGCGGGGACTGTCGGGGAGCTGTTTTTT.

This chain connects TRBV24-1 to TRBJ1-2; perhaps TRBD1 as D (6 bases). The CDR3 has 12 residues. Germline CDR1 KGHDR, CDR2 SFDVKD. Trimming cost V 10 bases and J 8 bases, with 16 bases left between them. The CDR3 spells CATPRTEQGYTF. The CDR3 DNA is TGTGCCACACCAAGGACAGAGCAGGGCTACACCTTC.

V usage is TRBV12-3 or TRBV12-4 and J usage is TRBJ2-1, with TRBD2 matching over 8 bases. This CDR3 is built from 16 residues. Trimming took 3 bases from V and 6 from J; bases not matched to a gene: 10. In nucleotides, the CDR3 is TGTGCCAGCAGTTTTCGTGGTAGCGGGGTGTTCAATGAGCAGTTCTTC. It specifies CASSFRGSGVFNEQFF.

The chain couples TRBV12-3 or TRBV12-4 to TRBJ2-2, with 11 bases fitting TRBD1. The CDR3 is 16 residues long. V shed 4 bases, J shed 7 bases, and the junction held 8 bases outside the gene matches. The CDR3 loop reads CASSSTDRGLIGELFF. The CDR3 nucleotides read TGTGCCAGCAGTTCCACGGACAGGGGGCTGATCGGGGAGCTGTTTTTT.